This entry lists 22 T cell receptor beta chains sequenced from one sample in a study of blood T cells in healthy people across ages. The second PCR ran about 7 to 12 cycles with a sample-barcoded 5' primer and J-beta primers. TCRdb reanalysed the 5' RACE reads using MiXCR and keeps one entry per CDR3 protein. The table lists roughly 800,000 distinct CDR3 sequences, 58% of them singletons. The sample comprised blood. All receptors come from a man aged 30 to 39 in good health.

In nucleotides, the CDR3 is TGTGCCACCAGTGATACCGAGGACAGGGGGCATGGCTACACCTTC. Its translation: CATSDTEDRGHGYTF. The V and J genes are TRBV24-1 and TRBJ1-2; 11 bases are a match to TRBD1. This CDR3 spans 15 amino acids. Looked up from germline, CDR1 is KGHDR and CDR2 is SFDVKD. V shed 3 bases, J shed 6 bases, and the junction held 5 bases outside the gene matches.

CDR3 region: CASSWQGWKVCEQYF. CDR3 DNA sequence: TGTGCCAGCAGCTGGCAGGGATGGAAAGTATGCGAGCAGTACTTC. The J gene is TRBJ2-5, the V gene TRBV7-7, with D possibly being TRBD1 (5 bases). The J call is in doubt because the DNA end fits TRBJ2-7 better. Looked up from germline, CDR1 is SSHAT and CDR2 is FNYEAQ (reference sequence). The CDR3 covers 15 residues.

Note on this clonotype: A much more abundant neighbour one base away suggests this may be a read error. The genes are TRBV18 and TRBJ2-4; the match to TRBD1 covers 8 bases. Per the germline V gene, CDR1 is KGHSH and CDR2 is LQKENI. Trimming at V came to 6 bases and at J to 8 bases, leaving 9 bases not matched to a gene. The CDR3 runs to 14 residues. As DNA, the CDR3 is TGTGCCAGCTCGGACAGGGAGCGCGGAGACATTCAGTACTTC. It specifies CASSDRERGDIQYF.

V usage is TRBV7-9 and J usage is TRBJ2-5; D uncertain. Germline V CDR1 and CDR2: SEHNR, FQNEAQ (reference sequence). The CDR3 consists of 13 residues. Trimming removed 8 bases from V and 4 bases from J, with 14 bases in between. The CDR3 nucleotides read TGTGCCAGCCTCCGAGCGAGTGGAGAGACCCAGTACTTC. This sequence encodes CASLRASGETQYF.

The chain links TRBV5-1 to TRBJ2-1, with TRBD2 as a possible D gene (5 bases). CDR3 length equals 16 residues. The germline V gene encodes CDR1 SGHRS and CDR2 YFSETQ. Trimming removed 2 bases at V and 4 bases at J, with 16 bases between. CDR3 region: CASSLVSSGDYNEQFF. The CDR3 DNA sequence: TGCGCCAGCAGCTTAGTGTCCAGCGGAGATTACAATGAGCAGTTCTTC.

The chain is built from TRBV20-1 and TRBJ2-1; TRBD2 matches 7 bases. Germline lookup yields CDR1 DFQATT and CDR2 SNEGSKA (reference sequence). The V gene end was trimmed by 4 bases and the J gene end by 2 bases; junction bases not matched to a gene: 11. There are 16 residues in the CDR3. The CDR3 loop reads CSAKTRGSGAYNEQFF. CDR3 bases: TGCAGTGCTAAAACCCGAGGGAGCGGGGCCTACAATGAGCAGTTCTTC.

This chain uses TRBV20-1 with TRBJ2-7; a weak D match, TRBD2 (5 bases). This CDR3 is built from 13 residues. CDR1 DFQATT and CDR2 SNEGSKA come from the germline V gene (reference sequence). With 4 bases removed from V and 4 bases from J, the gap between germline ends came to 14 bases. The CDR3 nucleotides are TGCAGTGCTACGAAGCGGCCGACTTACGAGCAGTACTTC. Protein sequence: CSATKRPTYEQYF.

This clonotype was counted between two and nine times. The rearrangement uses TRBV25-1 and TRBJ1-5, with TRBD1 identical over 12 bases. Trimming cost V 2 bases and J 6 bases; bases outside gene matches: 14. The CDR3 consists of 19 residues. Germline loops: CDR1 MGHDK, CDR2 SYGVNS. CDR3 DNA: TGTGCCAGCAGTGAAATAGGGACAGGGGGCTCCCCCTTTGTTCAGCCCCAGCATTTT. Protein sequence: CASSEIGTGGSPFVQPQHF.

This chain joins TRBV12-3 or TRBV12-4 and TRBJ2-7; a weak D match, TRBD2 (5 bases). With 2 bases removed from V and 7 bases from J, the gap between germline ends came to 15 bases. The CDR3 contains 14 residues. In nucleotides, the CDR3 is TGTGCCAGCAGTTTAAAGCCCACTCGAGGGGAGCAGTACTTC. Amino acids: CASSLKPTRGEQYF.

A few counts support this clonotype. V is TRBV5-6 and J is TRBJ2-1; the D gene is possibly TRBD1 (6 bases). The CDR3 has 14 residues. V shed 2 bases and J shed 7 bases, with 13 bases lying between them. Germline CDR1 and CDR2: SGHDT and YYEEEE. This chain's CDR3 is CASSFGQSTNEQFF. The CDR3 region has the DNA TGTGCCAGCAGCTTCGGACAGTCTACTAATGAGCAGTTCTTC.

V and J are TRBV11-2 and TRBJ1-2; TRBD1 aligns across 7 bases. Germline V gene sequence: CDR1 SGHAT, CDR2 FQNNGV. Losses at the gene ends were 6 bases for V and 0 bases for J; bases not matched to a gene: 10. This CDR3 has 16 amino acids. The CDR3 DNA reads TGTGCCAGCAGGGAAAGGGACAGCCTCACTAACTATGGCTACACCTTC. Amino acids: CASRERDSLTNYGYTF.

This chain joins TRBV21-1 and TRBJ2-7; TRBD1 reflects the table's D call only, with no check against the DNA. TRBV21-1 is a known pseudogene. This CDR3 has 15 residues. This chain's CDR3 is CASYLGTASLEEQYF. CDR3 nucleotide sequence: TGTGCCAGCTACCTAGGGACAGCCTCTTTGGAAGAGCAGTACTTC.

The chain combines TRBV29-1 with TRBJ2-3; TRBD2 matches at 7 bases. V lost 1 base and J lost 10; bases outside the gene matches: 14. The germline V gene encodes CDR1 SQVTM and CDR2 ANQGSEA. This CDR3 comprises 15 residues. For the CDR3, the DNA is TGCAGCGTTGAAGTAAGACGGCAGGGAGGGTACTCGCAGTATTTT. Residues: CSVEVRRQGGYSQYF.

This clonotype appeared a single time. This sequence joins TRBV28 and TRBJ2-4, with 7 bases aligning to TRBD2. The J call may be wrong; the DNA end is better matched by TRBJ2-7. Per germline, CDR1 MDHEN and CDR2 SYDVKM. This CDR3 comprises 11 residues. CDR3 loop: CANGRLNEQYF. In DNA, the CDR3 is TGTGCGAACGGGAGGTTGAACGAGCAGTACTTC.

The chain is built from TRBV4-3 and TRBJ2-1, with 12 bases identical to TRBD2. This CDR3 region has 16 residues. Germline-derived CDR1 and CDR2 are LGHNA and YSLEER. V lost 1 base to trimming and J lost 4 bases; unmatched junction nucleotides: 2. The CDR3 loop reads CASSQGLAGEYNEQFF. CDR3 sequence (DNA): TGCGCCAGCAGCCAAGGACTAGCGGGAGAGTACAATGAGCAGTTCTTC.

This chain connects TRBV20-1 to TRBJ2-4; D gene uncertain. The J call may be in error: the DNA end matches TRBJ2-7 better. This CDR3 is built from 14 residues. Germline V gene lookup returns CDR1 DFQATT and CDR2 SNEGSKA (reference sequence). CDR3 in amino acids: CSAAPGSQSSEQYF. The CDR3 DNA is TGCAGTGCGGCCCCCGGGTCCCAATCGTCCGAGCAGTACTTC.

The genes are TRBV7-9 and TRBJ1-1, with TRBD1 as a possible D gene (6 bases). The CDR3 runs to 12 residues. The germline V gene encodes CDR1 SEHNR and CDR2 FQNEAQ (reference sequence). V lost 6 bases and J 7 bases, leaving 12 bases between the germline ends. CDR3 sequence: CASSHGGGEAFF. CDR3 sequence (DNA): TGTGCCAGCAGTCACGGGGGCGGTGAAGCTTTCTTT.

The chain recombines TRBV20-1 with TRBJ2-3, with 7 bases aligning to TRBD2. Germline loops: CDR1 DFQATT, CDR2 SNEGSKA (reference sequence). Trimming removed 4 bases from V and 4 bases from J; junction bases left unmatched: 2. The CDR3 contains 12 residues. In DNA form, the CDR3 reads TGCAGTGCTAACCGGGGGGCAGATACGCAGTATTTT. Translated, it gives CSANRGADTQYF.

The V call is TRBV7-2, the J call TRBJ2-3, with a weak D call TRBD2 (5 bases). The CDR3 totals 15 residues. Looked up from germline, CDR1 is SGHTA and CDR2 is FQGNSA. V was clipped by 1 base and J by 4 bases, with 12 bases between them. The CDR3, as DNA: TGTGCCAGCAGCTTAGTGCAGACCGGGGCAGATACGCAGTATTTT. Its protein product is CASSLVQTGADTQYF.

CDR3 in amino acids: CASLPGGGGYEQYF. The CDR3 region has the DNA TGTGCCAGCCTCCCTGGTGGAGGGGGCTACGAGCAGTACTTC. This chain joins TRBV12-3 or TRBV12-4 and TRBJ2-7; perhaps D is TRBD1 or TRBD2 (6 bases each). The V gene lost 8 bases and the J gene lost 3 bases, with 17 bases spanning the gap. The CDR3 consists of 14 residues.

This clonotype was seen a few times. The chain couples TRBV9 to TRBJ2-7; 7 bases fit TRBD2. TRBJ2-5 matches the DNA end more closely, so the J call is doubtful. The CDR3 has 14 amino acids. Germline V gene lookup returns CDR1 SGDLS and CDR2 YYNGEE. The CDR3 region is CASSPRGDGETQYF. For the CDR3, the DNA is TGTGCCAGCAGCCCCCGGGGGGACGGAGAGACCCAGTACTTC.

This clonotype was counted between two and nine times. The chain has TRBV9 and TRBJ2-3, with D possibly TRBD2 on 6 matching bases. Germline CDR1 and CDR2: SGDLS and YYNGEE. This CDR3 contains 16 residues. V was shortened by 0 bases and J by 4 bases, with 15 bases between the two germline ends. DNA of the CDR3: TGTGCCAGCAGCGTAGAACCGGGAGCATTTGCAGATACGCAGTATTTT. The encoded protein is CASSVEPGAFADTQYF.